Reported below is one T cell receptor (beta chain). This clonotype was recorded a few times. The antigen it binds to is not known. Base qualities are not recorded, but no much larger clone differs from it by a single base. Systemically healthy Caucasian individuals from Russia, around 38 in total and aged about 6 to 95 years, were included as donors. Around 9.7 milliliters of peripheral blood were collected from each donor into EDTA-treated Vacutainer tubes. Ficoll-Paque density-gradient centrifugation was used to isolate PBMCs, with at least 7 million per sample. Trizol reagent was used to extract total RNA from the PBMCs, yielding at least 6 micrograms per sample. Naive CD45RAhigh/CD27high T cell percentages were measured by flow cytometry on a PBMC aliquot from every donor. The sample comes from a study of blood T cells in healthy people across ages (dated by TCRdb to the mid-2010s). At the level of the whole study: Template switching captured roughly one uniquely barcoded TCR beta cDNA molecule per two T cells in model experiments. For two donors (one aged 18 to 30 and one aged 80 or older), the study analyzed two additional independent replicas of 1 million unique cDNA reads from the same blood draw. Age-related changes in TCR beta repertoire diversity were measured in the study by deep sequencing normalized with unique cDNA molecular identifiers. Donors were grouped into four age groups: young (average about 15 years), middle-aged (about 38), aged (62) and long-lived (about 90). General findings and caveats noted by the study authors: Observed TCR beta diversity per million T cells fell roughly linearly with age, and a significant reduction was already apparent by age around 39. Because profiling used bulk unsorted PBMCs, naive and antigen-experienced compartments could not be compared conclusively. The percentage of naive T cells measured by flow cytometry correlated strongly with observed TCR beta diversity. The CMV infection status of donors was not known, potentially confounding age-related changes in expanded clonotypes. Estimates of total diversity from one million sequenced T cells were regarded as lower bounds and underestimates. The long-lived group showed more naive CD4+ T cells, fewer expanded clones and increased TCR diversity than the aged group, suggesting age selection.

Library preparation employed 5' RACE. The run used an Illumina HiSeq 2500. A second PCR of about 7 to 12 cycles was run with a J-beta primer mix and a sample-barcoded 5' primer. A template-switch 5' adaptor carrying 12 random nucleotides introduced a unique molecular identifier onto each TCR beta cDNA molecule. Each sample yielded at least 2.5 million CDR3-containing paired-end reads. First-strand cDNA synthesis was performed from all RNA using the Mint cDNA synthesis kit, with priming by a TRBC-specific oligonucleotide. After uracil-DNA glycosylase treatment, a first 18-cycle PCR used universal primers M1SS and BC2_uni_R on all cDNA. As for the authors' bioinformatics: Each sample was normalized by randomly selecting 1 million high-quality reads, each carrying a distinct molecular identifier. Reads with shared molecular identifiers were discarded instead of being binned into consensus sequences. MiTCR, with a Q25 quality threshold and the strictest error-elimination algorithm, was used for CDR3 identification, clonotype clustering and error correction. A nonparametric unseen species model with Euler transformation was used to estimate a lower bound on total TCR beta diversity. Through fastp at Q25 and MiXCR, TCRdb rebuilt clones from the public reads, retaining in-frame beta chains. Merged by CDR3 protein, the rows form single entries marked with the most common genes and DNA. TCRdb, rather than the study authors, made the V and J calls. For this sample the table gives around 500,000 distinct CDR3 sequences, of which about 26% were detected only once. Over 3.5% of the sample belongs to the ten largest clones.

The germline V gene provides CDR1 MDHEN and CDR2 SYDVKM. The V and J ends are trimmed by 11 bases and 1 base, leaving 12 bases between them. The CDR3 goes from the cysteine to the phenylalanine over 13 residues. Of the read, only the CDR3 DNA is kept; its 39 bases are in frame from base 1. The same sample was also studied in work on T cells of mothers and their children. The second study also describes: Nine systemically healthy Caucasian individuals, comprising three mothers and their six children, were included as donors. cDNA synthesis consumed the entire amount of extracted RNA, loaded at around 1.5 ug RNA in each 15 ul reaction. In the second PCR, the M1S primer added sample barcodes and 2-4 random nucleotides. Each mother yielded over 8.5 million TCR beta CDR3 reads and each child about 3 million reads. In both related and unrelated pairs, thymic selection shapes the output of TCR recombination in a similar way, with inherited differences having only a minor effect. Normalized repertoire overlap in related mother-child pairs was always slightly higher than in unrelated mother-child pairs, but the difference was never significant. No persistent microchimeric T cell clones were detected, at a sensitivity of 80 to 100 clones per million clonotypes. Deep NGS was used in the study to compare the TCR beta repertoires of mothers and children and to look for features that separate related mother-child pairs from unrelated individuals. The mean age was about 37 +/- 4 years for the mothers and approximately 11 +/- 4 years for the children. After adapter ligation was performed with NEBNext reagents, the libraries were sequenced on an Illumina HiSeq 2000 with 100+100 nt paired-end reads. Mother and child libraries were prepared a month apart and sequenced in separate runs to prevent cross-contamination. For each donor, somewhere between roughly 500,000 and 2,100,000 distinct TCR beta clonotypes were identified. Naive TCR beta clonotypes were estimated from low-frequency clonotypes matched to each donor's FACS-determined naive share, without sorting.

Sequenced input: blood. The clonotype was recovered from a boy younger than 10 in good health. The sequence is built from TRBV28 and TRBJ1-5; TRBD1 is a possible D gene, resting on 5 matching bases. The CDR3 loop reads CAGGPSSNQPQHF. Read as DNA, the sequence is TGTGCCGGGGGTCCGTCCAGCAATCAGCCCCAGCATTTT.